This T cell receptor (beta chain) was identified during a study of cytomegalovirus exposure and HLA in healthy donors. Primers included in the PCR were 60 Vbeta and 13 Jbeta primers. Profiling relied on immunoSEQ multiplex PCR, and the TCRdb table lists in-frame clones only, not all of them. The table lists about 150,000 clones, roughly 77% of them singletons. V dropped 7 bases and J dropped 5 bases, with 12 bases sitting between them. This CDR3 region has 13 residues. Germline CDR1 and CDR2: SGHAT and FQNNGV. Sequenced: PBMCs. The TCR comes from a woman aged 50 to 60 in good health and CMV-seropositive. The genes are TRBV11-2 and TRBJ2-4; TRBD2 might be the D (5 bases). This chain's CDR3 is CASTFTSENIQYF. The CDR3 DNA follows: TGTGCCAGCACCTTTACTAGTGAAAACATTCAGTACTTC.